These 28 T cell receptor beta chains came from one sample sequenced in a study of shared clonotypes between healthy human individuals. TCRdb's copy holds only in-frame clones and misses some; the assay was immunoSEQ multiplex PCR. Here the sample spans approximately 980,000 clones, around 80% being singletons. Sequenced material: memory CD4+ T cells sorted from blood. Subset reported: CD45RA-negative fraction. The receptors originated from a man aged 18 to 29 in good health.

The chain couples TRBV2 to TRBJ2-5; TRBD2 might be the D (5 bases). CDR1 and CDR2 from the germline V gene are SNHLY and FYNNEI. The V and J ends lost 7 bases and 5 bases respectively, with 8 bases between them. The CDR3 is 11 amino acids. The CDR3 DNA reads as TGTGCCAGCACTAGCACGGAGACCCAGTACTTC. As protein: CASTSTETQYF.

The rearrangement links TRBV7-3 to TRBJ1-1, with D maybe TRBD1 (5 bases). CDR3 length: 16 amino acids. Germline values: CDR1 SGHTA, CDR2 FQGTGA. Trimming removed 1 base at V and 0 bases at J, with 12 bases between. For the CDR3, the DNA is TGTGCCAGCAGCTTAAGTCCCGCAGGGATGAACACTGAAGCTTTCTTT. It yields the protein CASSLSPAGMNTEAFF.

This clone was recorded once. Other nucleotide sequences from this sample produce the same CDR3. J is TRBJ2-3 and V is TRBV7-2, with D possibly matching TRBD1 (6 bases). The CDR3 loop spans 12 amino acids. Germline V gene lookup returns CDR1 SGHTA and CDR2 FQGNSA. V lost 5 bases to trimming and J lost 6 bases, with 9 bases between them. The CDR3, as DNA: TGTGCCAGCAGCCGAACAGGGGATACGCAGTATTTT. The encoded protein is CASSRTGDTQYF.

J is TRBJ2-2 and V is TRBV5-1, with D possibly being TRBD2 (6 bases). Trimming left V 6 bases short and J 1 base short, with 16 bases between. This CDR3 has 16 amino acids. Germline V gives CDR1 SGHRS, CDR2 YFSETQ. CDR3 DNA sequence: TGCGCCAGCACCCTAAAGGGAGGCAAGAACACCGGGGAGCTGTTTTTT. Its protein is CASTLKGGKNTGELFF.

The rearrangement links TRBV28 to TRBJ1-4; D not certain. Trimming stripped 7 bases from V and 7 bases from J, with 7 bases between. Looked up from germline, CDR1 is MDHEN and CDR2 is SYDVKM. The CDR3 is 11 residues long. This CDR3 is CASIGREKLFF. DNA for the CDR3: TGTGCCAGCATTGGGCGTGAAAAACTGTTTTTT. Filled out from reference TRBV28 and TRBJ1-4, the complete variable domain reads DVKVTQSSRYLVKRTGEKVFLECVQDMDHENMFWYRQDPGLGLRLIYFSYDVKMKEKGDIPEGYSVSREKKERFSLILESASTNQTSMYLCASIGREKLFFGSGTQLSVL.

This clone came up a few times. The J gene is TRBJ2-5, the V gene TRBV30; the match to TRBD2 covers 9 bases. Germline CDR1 GTSNPN, CDR2 SVGIG (reference sequence). J lost 5 bases, V lost 5 bases, and 15 bases had no gene match. CDR3 length: 16 amino acids. The CDR3: CAWVGTSPDRWETQYF. The DNA of the CDR3 is TGTGCCTGGGTCGGGACTAGCCCCGATCGGTGGGAGACCCAGTACTTC.

Worth noting for this clone: Its ends do not fully match the called genes, so a read error is possible. This rearrangement joins TRBV7-7 to TRBJ1-5; D gene uncertain. The CDR3 loop spans 13 amino acids. CDR1 and CDR2 (germline): SSHAT, FNYEAQ (reference sequence). CDR3 in DNA: TGTGCTAGCAGCTTAGCAACCGGTCAGCCCCAGCATTTT. It specifies CASSLATGQPQHF.

The gene calls are TRBV7-2 and TRBJ2-3; 12 bases fit TRBD2. Unmatched junction bases numbered 8, after V lost 2 bases and J lost 5 bases. Germline loops: CDR1 SGHTA, CDR2 FQGNSA. The CDR3 has 17 residues. The CDR3 loop reads CASSLSASGGARDTQYF. The CDR3 nucleotides are TGTGCCAGCAGCTTATCGGCTAGCGGGGGGGCGAGAGATACGCAGTATTTT. The full variable domain, with the rest looked up from reference TRBV7-2 and TRBJ2-3, is GAGVSQSPSNKVTEKGKDVELRCDPISGHTALYWYRQSLGQGLEFLIYFQGNSAPDKSGLPSDRFSAERTGGSVSTLTIQRTQQEDSAVYLCASSLSASGGARDTQYFGPGTRLTVL.

The chain employs TRBV5-1 and TRBJ2-2; either TRBD1 or TRBD2 may supply D (5 bases each). V was shortened by 4 bases and J by 8 bases, with 15 bases between the two germline ends. Germline assignment: CDR1 SGHRS and CDR2 YFSETQ. This CDR3 contains 14 residues. The CDR3 nucleotides read TGCGCCAGCAGCCTTGGGGACCTGTTTGGGGAGCTGTTTTTT. This translates into CASSLGDLFGELFF.

The rearrangement joins TRBV7-9 to TRBJ1-5; D remains unclear. There are 13 residues in the CDR3. Germline CDR1 SEHNR, CDR2 FQNEAQ (reference sequence). Between the trimmed V and J ends, which lost 5 bases and 2 bases, there was a span of 7 bases. Here the CDR3 reads CASSRVGNQPQHF. The DNA for the CDR3 is TGTGCCAGCAGCAGGGTAGGCAATCAGCCCCAGCATTTT.

This CDR3 is CASSPVAGAQETQYF. CDR3 bases: TGTGCCAGCAGCCCAGTGGCGGGGGCACAAGAGACCCAGTACTTC. V is TRBV11-2 and J is TRBJ2-5; D is possibly TRBD2 (7 bases). Trimming pared 5 bases from V and 2 bases from J, leaving 15 bases between. This CDR3 has 15 residues. Germline V gene sequence: CDR1 SGHAT, CDR2 FQNNGV. The full variable domain, in which reference TRBV11-2 and TRBJ2-5 provide the parts outside the CDR3, is EAGVAQSPRYKIIEKRQSVAFWCNPISGHATLYWYQQILGQGPKLLIQFQNNGVVDDSQLPKDRFSAERLKGVDSTLKIQPAKLEDSAVYLCASSPVAGAQETQYFGPGTRLLVL.

V gene TRBV2 combines with J gene TRBJ2-1; 11 bases map to TRBD2. The length of the CDR3 is 19 residues. Germline V CDR1 and CDR2: SNHLY, FYNNEI. V gave up 6 bases and J gave up 0 bases; unmatched junction bases: 13. The CDR3 spells CASSPLAGGTQTSYNEQFF. CDR3 in DNA: TGTGCCAGCAGCCCTCTAGCGGGGGGAACCCAAACCTCCTACAATGAGCAGTTCTTC. Together with reference TRBV2 and TRBJ2-1, the CDR3 gives the full variable domain: EPEVTQTPSHQVTQMGQEVILRCVPISNHLYFYWYRQILGQKVEFLVSFYNNEISEKSEIFDDQFSVERPDGSNFTLKIRSTKLEDSAMYFCASSPLAGGTQTSYNEQFFGPGTRLTVL.

The V gene is TRBV6-1, the J gene TRBJ1-2, with D perhaps matching TRBD1 (5 bases). The CDR3 sequence is 15 residues long. Germline V gene lookup returns CDR1 MNHNS and CDR2 SASEGT. V lost 4 bases and J lost 4, with 16 bases in between. CDR3 sequence reads: CASSGKTGLFYGYTF. CDR3 nucleotide sequence: TGTGCCAGCAGTGGAAAAACAGGACTCTTCTATGGCTACACCTTC.

The chain couples TRBV6-7 to TRBJ2-7; no firm D call. TRBV6-7 is placed among ORFs of uncertain function. The CDR3 has 16 residues. Trimming removed 0 bases at V and 2 bases at J, with 14 bases between. CDR3 amino acids: CASSYSKLECAYEQYF. The CDR3 bases are TGTGCCAGCAGTTACTCGAAGCTAGAGTGTGCCTACGAGCAGTACTTC.

The sample holds a few counts of this clone. V usage is TRBV18 and J usage is TRBJ2-7; tentative D call: TRBD1 (6 bases). Per the germline V gene, CDR1 is KGHSH and CDR2 is LQKENI. The V end lost 3 bases, the J end lost 6 bases, and 12 bases lay between the germline ends. The CDR3 contains 13 residues. CDR3 in amino acids: CASSPEARGEQYF. In DNA form, the CDR3 reads TGTGCCAGCTCACCTGAGGCCAGGGGCGAGCAGTACTTC.

In regard to this clone: Other DNA sequences in the same sample also yield this CDR3. This chain connects TRBV28 to TRBJ1-1; D is unclear. CDR1 is MDHEN and CDR2 is SYDVKM in the germline V gene. With 6 bases removed from V and 0 bases from J, the gap between germline ends came to 11 bases. The CDR3 is 14 residues long. Written as DNA, the CDR3 is TGTGCCAGCAGCTCCCCAGGCCTGAACACTGAAGCTTTCTTT. Translation: CASSSPGLNTEAFF. Full variable domain (rest looked up from reference TRBV28 and TRBJ1-1): DVKVTQSSRYLVKRTGEKVFLECVQDMDHENMFWYRQDPGLGLRLIYFSYDVKMKEKGDIPEGYSVSREKKERFSLILESASTNQTSMYLCASSSPGLNTEAFFGQGTRLTVV.

The rearrangement joins TRBV18 to TRBJ2-6; D remains ambiguous. Trimming left V 3 bases short and J 2 bases short, with 8 bases between. This CDR3 contains 15 residues. The germline gives CDR1 KGHSH, CDR2 LQKENI. The CDR3 coding sequence is TGTGCCAGCTCACCCGAGAGAGCTGGGGCCAACGTCCTGACTTTC. This codes for CASSPERAGANVLTF.

The gene calls are TRBV21-1 and TRBJ2-7; the table calls TRBD2, which could not be checked here. TRBV21-1 is a recognized pseudogene. The CDR3 totals 15 residues. The CDR3 sequence: CASSPQTSGTYEQYF. CDR3 DNA: TGTGCCAGCAGCCCTCAGACTAGCGGGACCTACGAGCAGTACTTC.

In its sample, this clone was seen once. This chain joins TRBV5-4 and TRBJ1-6, with a tentative D call TRBD1 (6 bases). The V gene's germline CDR1 is SGHNT and CDR2 YYREEE (reference sequence). V lost 0 bases and J lost 7, with 8 bases in between. The CDR3 sequence is 14 residues long. In nucleotides, the CDR3 is TGTGCCAGCAGCTTGGACAGGGTCAATTCACCCCTCCACTTT. Translated, it gives CASSLDRVNSPLHF.

The chain employs TRBV27 and TRBJ2-1, with a weak D call TRBD2 (6 bases). V gave up 2 bases and J gave up 6 bases, with 17 bases separating them. This CDR3 comprises 16 residues. Per germline, CDR1 MNHEY and CDR2 SMNVEV (reference sequence). The CDR3 DNA follows: TGTGCCAGCAGTTTAGTCTCGACTAGTGGGACCAATGAGCAGTTCTTC. Protein product: CASSLVSTSGTNEQFF.

V and J are TRBV9 and TRBJ2-5; 13 bases fit TRBD2. CDR3 length: 15 amino acids. The germline V gene encodes CDR1 SGDLS and CDR2 YYNGEE. The J segment lost 5 bases and the V segment lost 4 bases, leaving 5 bases of the junction unmatched. The CDR3 bases are TGTGCCAGCAGCTCCCGGACTAGCGGGAGTGAGACCCAGTACTTC. The encoded protein is CASSSRTSGSETQYF.

The chain has TRBV5-1 and TRBJ2-3, with a tentative D call TRBD2 (6 bases). The ends were cut back, 4 bases at V and 6 bases at J, with 18 bases in the middle. The germline gives CDR1 SGHRS, CDR2 YFSETQ. The CDR3 consists of 15 residues. CDR3 nucleotides: TGCGCCAGCAGCCTTGGGACTCCTTCGGGGGATACGCAGTATTTT. As protein: CASSLGTPSGDTQYF.

This clone was counted a single time. The chain couples TRBV5-4 to TRBJ1-6; no reliable D call. Germline V CDR1 and CDR2: SGHNT, YYREEE (reference sequence). The CDR3 is made up of 15 amino acids. Trimming cost V 2 bases and J 6 bases, with 12 bases left between them. CDR3 sequence reads: CASSFLEAPNSPLHF. CDR3 coding DNA: TGTGCCAGCAGCTTCTTGGAGGCCCCTAATTCACCCCTCCACTTT. Together with reference TRBV5-4 and TRBJ1-6, the CDR3 gives the full variable domain: ETGVTQSPTHLIKTRGQQVTLRCSSQSGHNTVSWYQQALGQGPQFIFQYYREEENGRGNFPPRFSGLQFPNYSSELNVNALELDDSALYLCASSFLEAPNSPLHFGNGTRLTVT.

The chain has TRBV10-2 and TRBJ1-5; D not certain. The germline CDR1 and CDR2 sequences are WSHSY and SAAADI. V was pared by 1 base and J by 7 bases, with 8 bases between. This CDR3 is built from 13 residues. The CDR3 loop is CASSEWREQPQHF. The CDR3 bases are TGCGCCAGCAGTGAGTGGAGGGAACAGCCCCAGCATTTT.

The V gene is TRBV28, the J gene TRBJ1-4, with 7 bases aligning to TRBD1. Germline V lookup: CDR1 MDHEN, CDR2 SYDVKM. Germline trimming cut 8 bases from V and 3 bases from J; bases unmatched to any gene: 9. The CDR3 loop spans 15 amino acids. The CDR3 loop reads CASRIDRGPNEKLFF. CDR3 nucleotides: TGTGCCAGCCGTATAGATAGGGGGCCTAATGAAAAACTGTTTTTT.

This clone was detected once. This chain connects TRBV27 to TRBJ2-1, with 7 bases that match TRBD2. This CDR3 spans 17 amino acids. Germline V gene data show CDR1 as MNHEY and CDR2 as SMNVEV (reference sequence). After removal of 0 bases from V and 10 bases from J, the junction contained 15 bases not matched to a gene. The CDR3 region has the DNA TGTGCCAGCAGTTTATCGATGGGAGGGAGCCTGCCGCGAGAGCAGTTCTTC. This translates into CASSLSMGGSLPREQFF.

The chain is built from TRBV4-3 and TRBJ1-2; D unclear. V was clipped by 3 bases and J by 2 bases, with 10 bases between them. CDR1 LGHNA and CDR2 YSLEER come from the germline V gene. The length of the CDR3 is 14 residues. The CDR3 DNA follows: TGCGCCAGCAGCCACCGAGGGATAAACTATGGCTACACCTTC. Protein: CASSHRGINYGYTF.

The rearrangement joins TRBV5-1 to TRBJ1-1; D perhaps matches TRBD1 (6 bases). Trimming removed 4 bases at V and 2 bases at J, with 9 bases between. Germline loops: CDR1 SGHRS, CDR2 YFSETQ. This CDR3 contains 13 residues. The DNA of the CDR3 is TGCGCCAGCAGCAGGGACATTAACACTGAAGCTTTCTTT. Translating gives CASSRDINTEAFF.